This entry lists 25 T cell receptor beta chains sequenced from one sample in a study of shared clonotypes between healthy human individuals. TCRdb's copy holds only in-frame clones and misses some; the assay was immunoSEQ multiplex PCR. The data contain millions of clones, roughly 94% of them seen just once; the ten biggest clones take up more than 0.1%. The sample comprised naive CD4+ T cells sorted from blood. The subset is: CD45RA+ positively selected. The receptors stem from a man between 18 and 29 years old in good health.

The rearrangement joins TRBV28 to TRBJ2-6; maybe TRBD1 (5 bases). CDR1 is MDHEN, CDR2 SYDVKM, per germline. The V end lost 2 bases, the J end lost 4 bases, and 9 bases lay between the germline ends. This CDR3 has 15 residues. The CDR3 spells CASSLQGIGANVLTF. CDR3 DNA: TGTGCCAGCAGTTTACAGGGTATAGGGGCCAACGTCCTGACTTTC.

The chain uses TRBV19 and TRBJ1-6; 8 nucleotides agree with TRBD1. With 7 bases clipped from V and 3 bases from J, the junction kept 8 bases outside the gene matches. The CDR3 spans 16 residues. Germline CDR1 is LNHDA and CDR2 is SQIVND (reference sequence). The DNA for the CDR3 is TGTGCCAGTAACAGGGCCGACAGGGGCTATAATTCACCCCTCCACTTT. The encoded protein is CASNRADRGYNSPLHF.

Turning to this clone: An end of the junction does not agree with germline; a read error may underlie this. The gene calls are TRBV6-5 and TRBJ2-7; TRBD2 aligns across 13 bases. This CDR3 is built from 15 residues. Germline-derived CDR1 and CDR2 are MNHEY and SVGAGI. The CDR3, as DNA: TGTGCCACCCGACCGACCGGGACTAGCGGGACTGCCGACCACTTC. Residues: CATRPTGTSGTADHF.

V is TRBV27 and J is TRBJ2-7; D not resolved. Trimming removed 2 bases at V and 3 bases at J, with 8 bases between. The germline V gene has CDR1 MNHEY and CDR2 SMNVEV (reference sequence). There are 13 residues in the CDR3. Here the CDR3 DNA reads TGTGCCAGCAGTTTACGACTGCACTACGAGCAGTACTTC. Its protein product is CASSLRLHYEQYF.

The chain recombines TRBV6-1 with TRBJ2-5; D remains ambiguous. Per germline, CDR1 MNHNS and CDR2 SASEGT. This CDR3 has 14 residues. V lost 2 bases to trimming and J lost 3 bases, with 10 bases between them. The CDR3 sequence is CASSEQGWEETQYF. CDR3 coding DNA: TGTGCCAGCAGTGAACAAGGGTGGGAAGAGACCCAGTACTTC.

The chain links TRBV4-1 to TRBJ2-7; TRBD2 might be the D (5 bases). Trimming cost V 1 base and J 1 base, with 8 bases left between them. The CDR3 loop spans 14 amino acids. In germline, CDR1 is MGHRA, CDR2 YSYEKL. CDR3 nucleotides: TGCGCCAGCAGCCAAGCGGGGAATTCCTACGAGCAGTACTTC. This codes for CASSQAGNSYEQYF.

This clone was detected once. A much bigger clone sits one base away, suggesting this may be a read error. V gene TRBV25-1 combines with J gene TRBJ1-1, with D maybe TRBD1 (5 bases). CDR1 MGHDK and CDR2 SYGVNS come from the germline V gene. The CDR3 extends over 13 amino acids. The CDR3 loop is CASSQGWGTEASF. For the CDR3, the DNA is TGTGCCAGCAGCCAGGGATGGGGCACTGAAGCTTCCTTT.

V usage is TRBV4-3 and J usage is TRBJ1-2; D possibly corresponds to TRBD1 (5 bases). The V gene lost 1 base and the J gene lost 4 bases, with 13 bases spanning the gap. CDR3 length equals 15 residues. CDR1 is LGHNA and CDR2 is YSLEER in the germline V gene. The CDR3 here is CASSQAVGLLYGYTF. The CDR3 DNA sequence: TGCGCCAGCAGCCAAGCCGTGGGGCTTCTCTATGGCTACACCTTC.

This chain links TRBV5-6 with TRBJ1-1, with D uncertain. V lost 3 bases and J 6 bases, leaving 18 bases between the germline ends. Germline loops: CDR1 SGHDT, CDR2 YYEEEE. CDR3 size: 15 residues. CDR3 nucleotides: TGTGCCAGCAGCTCGTACACCTACGGTGGCCCTGAAGCTTTCTTT. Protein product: CASSSYTYGGPEAFF.

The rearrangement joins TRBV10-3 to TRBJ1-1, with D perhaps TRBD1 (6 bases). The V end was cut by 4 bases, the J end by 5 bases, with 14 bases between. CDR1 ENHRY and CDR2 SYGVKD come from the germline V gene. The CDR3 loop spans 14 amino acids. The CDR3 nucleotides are TGTGCCATCAGTGGTGGGGGGGCAGGAACTGAAGCTTTCTTT. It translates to CAISGGGAGTEAFF.

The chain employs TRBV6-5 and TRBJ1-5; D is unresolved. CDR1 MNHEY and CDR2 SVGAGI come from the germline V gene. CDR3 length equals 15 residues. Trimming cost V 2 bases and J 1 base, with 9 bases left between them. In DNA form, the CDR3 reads TGTGCCAGCAGTTACAGGGCAGAGAGCAATCAGCCCCAGCATTTT. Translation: CASSYRAESNQPQHF.

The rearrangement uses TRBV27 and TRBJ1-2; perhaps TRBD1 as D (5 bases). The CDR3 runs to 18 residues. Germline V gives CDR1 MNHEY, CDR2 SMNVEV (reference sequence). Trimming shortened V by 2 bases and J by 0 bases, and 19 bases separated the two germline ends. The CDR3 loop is CASSLKGHGAGPNYGYTF. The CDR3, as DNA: TGTGCCAGCAGTTTAAAGGGCCATGGAGCAGGGCCTAACTATGGCTACACCTTC.

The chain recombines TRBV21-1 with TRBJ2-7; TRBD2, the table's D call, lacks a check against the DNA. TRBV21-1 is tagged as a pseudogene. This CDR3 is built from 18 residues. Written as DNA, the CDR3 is TGTGCCAGCAGCAAAGAGCCTAGCGGGAGGGCAGAGTCCCACGAGCAGTACTTC. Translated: CASSKEPSGRAESHEQYF.

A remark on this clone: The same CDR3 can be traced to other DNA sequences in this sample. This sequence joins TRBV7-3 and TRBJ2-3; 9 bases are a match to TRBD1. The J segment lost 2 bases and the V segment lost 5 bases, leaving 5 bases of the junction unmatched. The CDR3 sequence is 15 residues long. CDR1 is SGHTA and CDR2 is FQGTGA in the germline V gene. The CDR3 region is CASSLGDRDTDTQYF. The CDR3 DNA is TGTGCCAGCAGCCTTGGGGACAGGGACACAGATACGCAGTATTTT.

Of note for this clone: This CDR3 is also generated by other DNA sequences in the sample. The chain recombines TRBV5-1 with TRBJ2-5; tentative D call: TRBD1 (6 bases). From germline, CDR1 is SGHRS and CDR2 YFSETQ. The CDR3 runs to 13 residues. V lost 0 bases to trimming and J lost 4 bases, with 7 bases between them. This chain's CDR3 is CASSLGQAETQYF. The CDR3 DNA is TGCGCCAGCAGCTTGGGACAGGCAGAGACCCAGTACTTC.

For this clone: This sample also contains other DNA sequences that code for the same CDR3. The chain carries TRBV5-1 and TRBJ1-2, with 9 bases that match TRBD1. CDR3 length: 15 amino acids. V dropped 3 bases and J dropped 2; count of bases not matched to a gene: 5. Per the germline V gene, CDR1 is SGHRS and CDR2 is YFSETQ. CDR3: CASSSTGGANYGYTF. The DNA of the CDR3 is TGCGCCAGCAGCTCAACAGGGGGCGCGAACTATGGCTACACCTTC.

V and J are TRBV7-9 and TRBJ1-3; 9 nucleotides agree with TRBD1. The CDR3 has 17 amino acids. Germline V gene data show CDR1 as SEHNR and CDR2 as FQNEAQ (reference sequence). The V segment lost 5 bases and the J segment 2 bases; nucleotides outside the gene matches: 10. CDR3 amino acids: CASSPGTGSSTGNTIYF. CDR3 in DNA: TGTGCCAGCAGCCCCGGGACAGGGAGCTCAACTGGAAACACCATATATTTT.

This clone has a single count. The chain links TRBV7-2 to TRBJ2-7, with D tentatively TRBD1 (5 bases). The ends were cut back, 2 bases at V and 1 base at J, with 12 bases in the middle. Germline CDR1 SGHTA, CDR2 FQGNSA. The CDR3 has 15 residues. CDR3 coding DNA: TGTGCCAGCAGCTTACTTATGGGGCTTTCCTACGAGCAGTACTTC. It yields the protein CASSLLMGLSYEQYF.

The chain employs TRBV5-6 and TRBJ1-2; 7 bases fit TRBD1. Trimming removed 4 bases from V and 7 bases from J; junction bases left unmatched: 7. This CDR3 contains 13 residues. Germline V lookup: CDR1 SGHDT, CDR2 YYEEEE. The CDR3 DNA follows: TGTGCCAGCAGCAGGGACCCAGGGGGTGGCTACACCTTC. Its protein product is CASSRDPGGGYTF.

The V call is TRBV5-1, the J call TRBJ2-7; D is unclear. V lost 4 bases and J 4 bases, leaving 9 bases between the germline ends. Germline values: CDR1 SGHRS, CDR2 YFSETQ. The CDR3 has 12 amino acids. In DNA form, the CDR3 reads TGCGCCAGCAGCCCGATTGGATACGAGCAGTACTTC. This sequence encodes CASSPIGYEQYF.

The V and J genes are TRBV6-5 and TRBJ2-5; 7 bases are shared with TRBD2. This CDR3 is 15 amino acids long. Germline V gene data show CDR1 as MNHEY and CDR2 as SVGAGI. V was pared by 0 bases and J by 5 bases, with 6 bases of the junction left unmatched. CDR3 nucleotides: TGTGCCAGCAGTTACTCTGGGGGAGGGGCGGAGACCCAGTACTTC. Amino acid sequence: CASSYSGGGAETQYF.

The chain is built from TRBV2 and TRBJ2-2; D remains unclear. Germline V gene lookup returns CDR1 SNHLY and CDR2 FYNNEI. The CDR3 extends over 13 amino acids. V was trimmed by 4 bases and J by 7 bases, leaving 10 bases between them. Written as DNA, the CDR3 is TGTGCCAGCAGTGGGGGAAGAATCGGGGAGCTGTTTTTT. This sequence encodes CASSGGRIGELFF.

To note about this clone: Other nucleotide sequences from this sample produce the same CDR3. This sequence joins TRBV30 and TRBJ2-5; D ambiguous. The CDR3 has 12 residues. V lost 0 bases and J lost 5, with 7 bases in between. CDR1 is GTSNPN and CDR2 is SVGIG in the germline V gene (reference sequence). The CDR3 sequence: CAWSVWGETQYF. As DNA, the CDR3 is TGTGCCTGGAGTGTATGGGGTGAGACCCAGTACTTC.

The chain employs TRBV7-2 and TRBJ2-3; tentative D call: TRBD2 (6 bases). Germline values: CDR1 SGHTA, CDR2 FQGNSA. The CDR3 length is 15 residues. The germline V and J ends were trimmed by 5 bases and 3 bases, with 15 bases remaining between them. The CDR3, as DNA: TGTGCCAGCAGCGTTACTAGCTCCTTTACAGATACGCAGTATTTT. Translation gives CASSVTSSFTDTQYF.

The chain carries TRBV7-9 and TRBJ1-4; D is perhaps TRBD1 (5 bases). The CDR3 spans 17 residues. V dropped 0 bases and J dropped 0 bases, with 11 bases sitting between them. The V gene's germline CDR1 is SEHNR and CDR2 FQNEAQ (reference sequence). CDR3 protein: CASSLATGPATNEKLFF. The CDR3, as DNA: TGTGCCAGCAGCTTAGCGACGGGGCCTGCAACTAATGAAAAACTGTTTTTT.